This is a list of T cell receptor beta chains from one sample in a study of T cells after yellow fever vaccination. TCRdb re-called the 5' RACE reads with MiXCR, one entry per CDR3 protein. This table has approximately 250,000 distinct CDR3 sequences, 6.7% appearing once. The sequencing here drew on CD4+ T cells sorted from PBMCs, taken on the day of the yellow fever booster vaccination. These receptors all come from a man aged 25-40 years who received the YFV17D yellow fever vaccine. Each CDR3 is given with its conserved first and last residue. A D gene is named only where the DNA matches it firmly. Clone size, where shown, is once, few, many, or a class for clones that have expanded.

clone size	J gene	V gene	CDR3 length	D gene	CDR3 DNA	CDR3 protein
NA	TRBJ2-1	TRBV20-1	16	TRBD1	TGCAGTGCTAGCCCCGGGACAGTGATCCCCTACAATGAGCAGTTCTTC	CSASPGTVIPYNEQFF
few	TRBJ2-7	TRBV20-1	15	TRBD2	TGCAGTGCTAGCCCCGGGACTAGCGGGAGATACGAGCAGTACTTC	CSASPGTSGRYEQYF
many	TRBJ1-6	TRBV3-1	15	TRBD1	TGTGCCAGCAGCCCTGGACAGGGTTACGGTTCACCCCTCCACTTT	CASSPGQGYGSPLHF
many	TRBJ2-1	TRBV5-1	14	TRBD2	TGCGCCAGCAGCTTGACTAGCGGGAGCAATGAGCAGTTCTTC	CASSLTSGSNEQFF
few	TRBJ2-7	TRBV18	13	NA	TGTGCCAGCTCACTAACACAGGGCTACGAGCAGTACTTC	CASSLTQGYEQYF
NA	TRBJ1-1	TRBV3-1	13	NA	TGTGCCAGCAGCCAAGGTGGGGGCGCTGAAGCTTTCTTT	CASSQGGGAEAFF
NA	TRBJ2-7	TRBV29-1	12	NA	TGCAGCGTGGCCGGGGGATGGGACGAGCAGTACTTC	CSVAGGWDEQYF
few	TRBJ2-3	TRBV20-1	15	NA	TGCAGTGCTAGAGGAGACAGGCACCTCAGGGATACGCAGTATTTT	CSARGDRHLRDTQYF
NA	TRBJ2-7	TRBV28	14	NA	TGTGCCAGCAGTTTTTCGGGAGGGGGCAACGAGCAGTACTTC	CASSFSGGGNEQYF
many	TRBJ2-1	TRBV11-3	15	TRBD2	TGTGCCAGCAGCCCAGCGGGAGGGCCGGGCGATGAGCAGTTCTTC	CASSPAGGPGDEQFF
NA	TRBJ2-7	TRBV28	13	NA	TGTGCCAGCAGTGGTCGACAGAGTTACGAGCAGTACTTC	CASSGRQSYEQYF
many	TRBJ1-1	TRBV11-2	14	TRBD1	TGTGCCAGCAGCTTGGTTACAGGGGGCACTGAAGCTTTCTTT	CASSLVTGGTEAFF
many	TRBJ2-3	TRBV18	15	NA	TGTGCCAGCTCACCAAACGCGGCCGGCACAGATACGCAGTATTTT	CASSPNAAGTDTQYF
many	TRBJ1-6	TRBV6-2/TRBV6-3	14	NA	TGTGCCAGCAGTTACTCGTCACTCAATTCACCCCTCCACTTT	CASSYSSLNSPLHF
few	TRBJ2-5	TRBV30	21	TRBD2	TGTGCCTGGATCACTCCGGGACTAGCTAGGGGAAACAATGGGAAACAAGAGACCCAGTACTTC	CAWITPGLARGNNGKQETQYF
NA	TRBJ1-1	TRBV7-8	13	TRBD1	TGTGCCAGCACCGGGACAGGGAACACTGAAGCTTTCTTT	CASTGTGNTEAFF
many	TRBJ2-1	TRBV5-6	17	TRBD2	TGTGCCAGCGTTAGGTCGGGAGGGCCTAAAAACTACAATGAGCAGTTCTTC	CASVRSGGPKNYNEQFF
few	TRBJ2-1	TRBV6-2/TRBV6-3	12	NA	TGTGCCAGCAGTTACCCCTACAATGAGCAGTTCTTC	CASSYPYNEQFF
many	TRBJ2-3	TRBV18	16	NA	TGTGCCAGCTCACCTCTTGGGGCGACTAGATCAGATACGCAGTATTTT	CASSPLGATRSDTQYF
NA	TRBJ2-3	TRBV3-1	16	NA	TGTGCCAGCAGCACGCCGGGGCTAGCACCCACAGATACGCAGTATTTT	CASSTPGLAPTDTQYF
many	TRBJ2-1	TRBV9	15	TRBD2	TGTGCCAGCAGCGGGGGGAGGGGCTCCTACAATGAGCAGTTCTTC	CASSGGRGSYNEQFF
few	TRBJ1-5	TRBV20-1	12	NA	TGCAGTGCTAGCCCGGGGGGCCAGCCCCAGCATTTT	CSASPGGQPQHF
few	TRBJ2-1	TRBV7-3	16	NA	TGTGCCAGCAGCCCCACTAGTTGGAGCTCCTACAATGAGCAGTTCTTC	CASSPTSWSSYNEQFF
many	TRBJ1-6	TRBV25-1	13	NA	TGTGCCAGCAGTGAAATGTTGGGTTCACCCCTCCACTTT	CASSEMLGSPLHF
NA	TRBJ2-5	TRBV5-1	17	TRBD1	TGCGCCAGCAGTCAGCTCTCGGGACAGGGGGCTCGAGAGACCCAGTACTTC	CASSQLSGQGARETQYF
many	TRBJ2-1	TRBV11-2	16	NA	TGTGCCAGCAGCCCGGACTCCTTAGGCTCCTACAATGAGCAGTTCTTC	CASSPDSLGSYNEQFF
many	TRBJ2-2	TRBV28	15	TRBD2	TGTGCCAGCAGAGCTAGCGGGAGAATAGTCGGGGAGCTGTTTTTT	CASRASGRIVGELFF
few	TRBJ2-7	TRBV5-1	15	NA	TGCGCCAGCAGCTTTCAGTCAGGCAACTCCTACGAGCAGTACTTC	CASSFQSGNSYEQYF
few	TRBJ2-7	TRBV20-1	15	TRBD2	TGCAGTGCTAGAGATCTAGCGGGAGGCGGCTACGAGCAGTACTTC	CSARDLAGGGYEQYF